The next 17 T cell receptor beta chains were all read from a single sample in a study of T cells in Graves' hyperthyroidism and ophthalmopathy. The source material, RNA transcripts, was used to amplify TCR beta CDR3 regions. In the first-round RT-PCR of the TCR CDR3, the HTBI primer set was used. One entry per CDR3 protein, called by TCRdb with MiXCR from the multiplex PCR reads. The sample lists approximately 300,000 distinct CDR3 sequences, approximately 18% occurring once. The source material was blood. Source of these receptors: a man aged 50 to 59 with Graves' ophthalmopathy.

In its sample, this clonotype was seen a few times. The gene calls are TRBV15 and TRBJ2-3; D is perhaps TRBD1 (5 bases). Trimming cost V 0 bases and J 0 bases, with 7 bases left between them. Per the germline V gene, CDR1 is LNHNV and CDR2 is YYDKDF (reference sequence). The CDR3 is made up of 15 amino acids. The CDR3 nucleotides are TGTGCCACCAGCAGAGAACAGGTTAGCACAGATACGCAGTATTTT. It yields the protein CATSREQVSTDTQYF.

This clonotype was detected only a few times. This chain connects TRBV20-1 to TRBJ1-1; D is ambiguous. CDR3 size: 11 residues. The ends were cut back, 3 bases at V and 2 bases at J, with 4 bases in the middle. Germline V lookup: CDR1 DFQATT, CDR2 SNEGSKA (reference sequence). CDR3 loop: CSARLNTEAFF. CDR3 DNA sequence: TGCAGTGCTAGGCTCAACACTGAAGCTTTCTTT.

The chain carries TRBV6-1 and TRBJ1-6; 8 bases match TRBD1. The CDR3 runs 15 residues. Germline V gene lookup returns CDR1 MNHNS and CDR2 SASEGT. Trimming removed 7 bases from V and 6 bases from J; junction bases left unmatched: 8. The DNA for the CDR3 is TGTGCCAGCATCCAAGGGGACAGGCCTAATTCACCCCTCCACTTT. It codes for CASIQGDRPNSPLHF.

The chain is built from TRBV28 and TRBJ2-5; 11 bases match TRBD1. In germline, CDR1 is MDHEN, CDR2 SYDVKM. After removal of 4 bases from V and 14 bases from J, the junction contained 6 bases not matched to a gene. CDR3 length: 12 amino acids. CDR3 DNA sequence: TGTGCCAGCAGTTCCGGGACAGGGGGGCGATACTTC. Translation: CASSSGTGGRYF.

This chain uses TRBV19 with TRBJ2-1, with 10 bases matching TRBD2. This CDR3 spans 15 amino acids. Germline loops: CDR1 LNHDA, CDR2 SQIVND (reference sequence). Trimming at V came to 6 bases and at J to 5 bases, leaving 7 bases not matched to a gene. The CDR3 nucleotides read TGTGCCAGTAGGACGCTAGCGGGAGTCGACAATGAGCAGTTCTTC. Its protein product is CASRTLAGVDNEQFF.

The chain is built from TRBV29-1 and TRBJ2-7; TRBD2 might be the D (6 bases). Germline V lookup: CDR1 SQVTM, CDR2 ANQGSEA. The CDR3 sequence is 12 residues long. The V and J ends lost 3 bases and 2 bases respectively, with 8 bases between them. The CDR3 loop reads CSVEGGTYEQYF. The CDR3, as DNA: TGCAGCGTTGAGGGGGGAACCTACGAGCAGTACTTC.

This clonotype was seen a handful of times. The chain has TRBV6-6 and TRBJ2-1; 7 bases fit TRBD2. Germline V gene lookup returns CDR1 MNHNY and CDR2 SVGAGI (reference sequence). V was pared by 0 bases and J by 8 bases, with 4 bases of the junction left unmatched. The CDR3 is 14 amino acids. The CDR3 DNA sequence: TGTGCCAGCAGTTACTCGAAGCGGGGAGATGAGCAGTTCTTC. It specifies CASSYSKRGDEQFF.

This clonotype was recorded many times. V is TRBV9 and J is TRBJ2-5, with 9 bases lining up with TRBD2. Germline assignment: CDR1 SGDLS and CDR2 YYNGEE. The V and J ends lost 4 bases and 4 bases, in that order; junction bases with no gene match: 8. The CDR3 is 15 residues long. In nucleotides, the CDR3 is TGTGCCAGCAGCTACCAACATAGCGGGAGAGAGACCCAGTACTTC. Its protein product is CASSYQHSGRETQYF.

This clonotype was detected ten times or more. The rearrangement links TRBV7-3 to TRBJ1-1; no reliable D call. V was shortened by 4 bases and J by 1 base, with 7 bases between the two germline ends. This CDR3 has 13 amino acids. Germline loops: CDR1 SGHTA, CDR2 FQGTGA. CDR3 residues: CASSSTPNTEAFF. The CDR3 nucleotides are TGTGCCAGCAGCTCCACCCCGAACACTGAAGCTTTCTTT. Combining the CDR3 with reference TRBV7-3 and TRBJ1-1 gives the whole variable domain GAGVSQTPSNKVTEKGKYVELRCDPISGHTALYWYRQSLGQGPEFLIYFQGTGAADDSGLPNDRFFAVRPEGSVSTLKIQRTERGDSAVYLCASSSTPNTEAFFGQGTRLTVV.

The rearrangement joins TRBV5-6 to TRBJ2-7; no clear D. The V and J ends lost 0 bases and 0 bases respectively, with 10 bases between them. There are 15 residues in the CDR3. Germline loops: CDR1 SGHDT, CDR2 YYEEEE. The DNA of the CDR3 is TGTGCCAGCAGCTTGGTTGGGCACCACTCCTACGAGCAGTACTTC. Translation gives CASSLVGHHSYEQYF.

This clonotype was found a few times. This chain joins TRBV29-1 and TRBJ1-1, with D perhaps TRBD1 (6 bases). Germline CDR1 reads SQVTM; CDR2 reads ANQGSEA. V lost 6 bases, J lost 3 bases, and 11 bases lay in between. The CDR3 contains 12 residues. The CDR3 DNA reads TGCAGCGTGGCAGGGGATGACACTGAAGCTTTCTTT. As protein: CSVAGDDTEAFF. The entire variable domain, with the rest obtained from reference TRBV29-1 and TRBJ1-1, is as follows: SAVISQKPSRDICQRGTSLTIQCQVDSQVTMMFWYRQQPGQSLTLIATANQGSEATYESGFVIDKFPISRPNLTFSTLTVSNMSPEDSSIYLCSVAGDDTEAFFGQGTRLTVV.

This clonotype was found a few times. The chain links TRBV3-1 to TRBJ2-6; D is tentatively TRBD1 or TRBD2 (5 bases each). CDR1 is LGHDT and CDR2 is YNNKEL in the germline V gene (reference sequence). There are 18 residues in the CDR3. V was pared by 4 bases and J by 0 bases, with 16 bases between. The CDR3 is CASSPIGTAHSGANVLTF. The CDR3 DNA reads TGTGCCAGCAGCCCCATTGGGACCGCACACTCTGGGGCCAACGTCCTGACTTTC.

The table lists this clonotype with many counts. The chain recombines TRBV6-1 with TRBJ2-7; no reliable D call. This CDR3 has 13 amino acids. Germline lookup yields CDR1 MNHNS and CDR2 SASEGT. Trimming pared 5 bases from V and 4 bases from J, leaving 12 bases between. The CDR3 coding sequence is TGTGCCAGCAGTTTGTCTCTGTCTTACGAGCAGTACTTC. It specifies CASSLSLSYEQYF.

The gene calls are TRBV27 and TRBJ2-2; D is perhaps TRBD2 (7 bases). V gave up 7 bases and J gave up 0 bases, with 15 bases separating them. CDR3 length: 16 residues. The germline V gene encodes CDR1 MNHEY and CDR2 SMNVEV (reference sequence). In DNA, the CDR3 is TGTGCCAGCACAGGGGCTAGCGGCGCGAACACCGGGGAGCTGTTTTTT. This gives the protein CASTGASGANTGELFF.

The chain links TRBV7-2 to TRBJ2-7, with a tentative D call TRBD2 (5 bases). CDR1 and CDR2 from the germline V gene are SGHTA and FQGNSA. V was pared by 2 bases and J by 3 bases, with 14 bases between. CDR3 length: 15 amino acids. CDR3 DNA sequence: TGTGCCAGCAGCTTAAAGACTAACGGGAACTACGAGCAGTACTTC. Its protein is CASSLKTNGNYEQYF. Combining the CDR3 with reference TRBV7-2 and TRBJ2-7 gives the whole variable domain GAGVSQSPSNKVTEKGKDVELRCDPISGHTALYWYRQSLGQGLEFLIYFQGNSAPDKSGLPSDRFSAERTGGSVSTLTIQRTQQEDSAVYLCASSLKTNGNYEQYFGPGTRLTVT.

In its sample, this clonotype was seen many times. The rearrangement uses TRBV6-6 and TRBJ2-7; D uncertain. Trimming pared 2 bases from V and 2 bases from J, leaving 7 bases between. The CDR3 spans 13 residues. CDR1 and CDR2 from the germline V gene are MNHNY and SVGAGI (reference sequence). CDR3 sequence: CASSYSTAYEQYF. The CDR3 bases are TGTGCCAGCAGTTACAGCACTGCCTACGAGCAGTACTTC.

This clonotype turned up a few times. The chain couples TRBV28 to TRBJ1-5; the D gene is possibly TRBD1 (5 bases). CDR1 is MDHEN, CDR2 SYDVKM, per germline. Trimming left V 3 bases short and J 6 bases short, with 12 bases between. This CDR3 contains 14 residues. As DNA, the CDR3 is TGTGCCAGCAGTTTGATGGGGGACGGTCAGCCCCAGCATTTT. This codes for CASSLMGDGQPQHF.